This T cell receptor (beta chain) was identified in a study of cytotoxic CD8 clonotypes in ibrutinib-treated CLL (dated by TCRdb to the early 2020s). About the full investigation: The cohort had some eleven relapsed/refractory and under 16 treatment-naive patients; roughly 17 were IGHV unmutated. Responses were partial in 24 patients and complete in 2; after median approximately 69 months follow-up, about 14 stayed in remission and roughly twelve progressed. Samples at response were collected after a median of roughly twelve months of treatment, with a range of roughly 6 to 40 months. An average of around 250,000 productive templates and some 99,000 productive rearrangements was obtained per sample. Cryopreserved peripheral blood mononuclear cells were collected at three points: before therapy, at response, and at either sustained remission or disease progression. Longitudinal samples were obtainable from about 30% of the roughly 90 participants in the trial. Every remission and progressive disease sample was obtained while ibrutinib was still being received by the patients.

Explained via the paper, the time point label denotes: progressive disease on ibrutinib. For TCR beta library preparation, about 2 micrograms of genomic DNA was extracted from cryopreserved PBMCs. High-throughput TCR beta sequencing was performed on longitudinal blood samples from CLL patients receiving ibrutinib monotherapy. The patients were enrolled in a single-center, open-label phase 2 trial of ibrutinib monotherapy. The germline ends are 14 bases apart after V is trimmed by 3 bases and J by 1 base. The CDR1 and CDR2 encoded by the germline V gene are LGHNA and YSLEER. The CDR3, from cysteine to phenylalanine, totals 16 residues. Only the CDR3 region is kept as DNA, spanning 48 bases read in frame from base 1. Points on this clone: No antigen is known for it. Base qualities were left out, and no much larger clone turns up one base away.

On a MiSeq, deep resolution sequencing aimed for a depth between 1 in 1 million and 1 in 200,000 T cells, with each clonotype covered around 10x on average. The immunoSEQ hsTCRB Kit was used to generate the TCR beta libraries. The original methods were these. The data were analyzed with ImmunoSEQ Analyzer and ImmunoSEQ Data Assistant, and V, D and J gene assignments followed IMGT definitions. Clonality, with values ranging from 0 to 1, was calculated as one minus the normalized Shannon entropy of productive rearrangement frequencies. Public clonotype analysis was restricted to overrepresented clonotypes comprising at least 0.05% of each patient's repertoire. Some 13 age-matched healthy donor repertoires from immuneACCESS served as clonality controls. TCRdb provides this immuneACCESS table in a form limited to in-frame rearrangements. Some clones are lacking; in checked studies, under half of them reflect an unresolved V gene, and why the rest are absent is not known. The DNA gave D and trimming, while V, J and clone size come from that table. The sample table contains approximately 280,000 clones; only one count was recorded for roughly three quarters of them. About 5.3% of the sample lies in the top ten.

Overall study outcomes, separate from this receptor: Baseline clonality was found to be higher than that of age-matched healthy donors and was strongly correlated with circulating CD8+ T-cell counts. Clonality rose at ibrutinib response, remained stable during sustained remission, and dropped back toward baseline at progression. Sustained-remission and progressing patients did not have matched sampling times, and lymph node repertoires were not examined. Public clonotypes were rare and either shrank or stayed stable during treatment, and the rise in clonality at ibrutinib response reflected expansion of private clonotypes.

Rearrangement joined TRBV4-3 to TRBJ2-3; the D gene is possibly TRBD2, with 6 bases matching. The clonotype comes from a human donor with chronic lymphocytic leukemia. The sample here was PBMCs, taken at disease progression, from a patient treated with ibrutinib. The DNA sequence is TGCGCCAGCAGCCACTTAGCGGAGCTGGGCACAGATACGCAGTATTTT. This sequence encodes CASSHLAELGTDTQYF.